This T cell receptor beta chain was retrieved from a study of blood T cell repertoires in COVID-19. Study-wide background: Sources were T cells, B-cell-depleted T cells, or PBMCs; the material itself was cDNA or gDNA.

How the authors handled the data: It was from reference gene primer amplification that nucleated cell counts were estimated. Method: immunoSEQ multiplex PCR; TCRdb's copy keeps in-frame clones and lacks some. Clonal size and the V and J genes are those of that table, whereas D and trimming came from the DNA. The data contain around 97,000 clones, 70% to 85% of them singletons. The receptor comes from a man aged 65 to 85 with acute or convalescent COVID-19. What was sequenced was peripheral blood.

Here the CDR3 reads CASSLVYTEAFF. The CDR3 nucleotides are TGTGCCAGCAGCTTAGTCTACACTGAAGCTTTCTTT. The V and J genes are TRBV13 and TRBJ1-1; D gene unclear. This CDR3 region has 12 residues. Germline-derived CDR1 and CDR2 are PRHDT and FYEKMQ (reference sequence). Trimming shortened V by 1 base and J by 3 bases, and 3 bases separated the two germline ends.